The present entry profiles one T cell receptor (beta chain) with its context. The entry originates in a study of blood T cell repertoires in COVID-19. Study details: Acute and convalescent COVID-19 samples came from the United States, Italy and Spain. PBMCs, B-cell-depleted T cells, or T cells were the source of the cDNA or gDNA that made up the material.

V lost 0 bases to trimming and J lost 4 bases; unmatched junction nucleotides: 0. The V gene's germline CDR1 is SGHDN and CDR2 FVKESK. The CDR3 has 15 residues. Original handling: The authors estimated nucleated cell counts from reference gene primer amplification. Profiling relied on immunoSEQ multiplex PCR, and the TCRdb table lists in-frame clones only, not all of them. The V and J calls and the clone size are those of that table, but D and trimming were determined from the DNA. The sample has about 87,000 clones; 75% are singletons. V gene TRBV14 combines with J gene TRBJ1-6, with 7 bases that match TRBD1. The TCR was taken from a woman in her fifties or sixties with acute or convalescent COVID-19. Source material: peripheral blood. The CDR3 sequence: CASSQEGQYNSPLHF. Written as DNA, the CDR3 is TGTGCCAGCAGCCAAGAGGGACAGTATAATTCACCCCTCCACTTT.